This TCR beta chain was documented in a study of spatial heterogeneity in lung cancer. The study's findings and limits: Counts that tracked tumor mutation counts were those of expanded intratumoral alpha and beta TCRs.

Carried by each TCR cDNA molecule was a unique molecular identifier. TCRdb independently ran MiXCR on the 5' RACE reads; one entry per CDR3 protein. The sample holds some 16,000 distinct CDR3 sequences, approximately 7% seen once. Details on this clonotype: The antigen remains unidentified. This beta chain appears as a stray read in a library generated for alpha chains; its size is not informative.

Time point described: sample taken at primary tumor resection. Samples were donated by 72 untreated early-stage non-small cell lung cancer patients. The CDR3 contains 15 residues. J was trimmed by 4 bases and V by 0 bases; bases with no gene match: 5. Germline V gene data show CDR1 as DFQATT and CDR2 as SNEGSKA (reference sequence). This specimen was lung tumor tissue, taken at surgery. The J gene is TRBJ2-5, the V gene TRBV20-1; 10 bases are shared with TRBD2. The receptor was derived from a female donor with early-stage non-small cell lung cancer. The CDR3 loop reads CSAREAGGLGETQYF. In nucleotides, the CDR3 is TGCAGTGCTAGAGAAGCGGGGGGGCTAGGAGAGACCCAGTACTTC.